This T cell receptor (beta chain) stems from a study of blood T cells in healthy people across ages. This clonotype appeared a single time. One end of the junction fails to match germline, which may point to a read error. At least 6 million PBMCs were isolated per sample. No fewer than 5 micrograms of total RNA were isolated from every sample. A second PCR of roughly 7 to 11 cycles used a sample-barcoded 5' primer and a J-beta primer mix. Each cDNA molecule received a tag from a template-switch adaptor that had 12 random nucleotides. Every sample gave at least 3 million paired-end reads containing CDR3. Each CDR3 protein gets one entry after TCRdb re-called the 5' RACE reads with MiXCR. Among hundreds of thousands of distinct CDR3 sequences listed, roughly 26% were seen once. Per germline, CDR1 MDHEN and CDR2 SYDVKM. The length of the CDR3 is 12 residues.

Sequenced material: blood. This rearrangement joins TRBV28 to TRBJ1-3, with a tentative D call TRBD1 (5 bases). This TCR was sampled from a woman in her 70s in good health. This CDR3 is CASSSLSRQFLF. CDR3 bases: TGTGCCAGCAGTTCCCTATCCCGACAGTTTCTGTTT.